The source of this T cell receptor (beta chain) is a study of cytomegalovirus exposure and HLA in healthy donors. Study in general: The Caucasian-associated ancestry cluster held around four fifths of around 380 genotyped donors. Study-wide points: The authors later found TCR association rates varying by HLA locus, with DRB1 most and HLA-C fewest. Productive status was seen about 87% or about 30% of the time for most TCR beta V segments in an earlier analysis. Analysis performed later found more than 15,000 TCR beta sequences associated with HLA alleles at 0.05 false discovery rate.

PCR employed 60 Vbeta and 13 Jbeta primers. Some clones are missing from TCRdb's copy, which holds only in-frame ones; the method was immunoSEQ multiplex PCR. The sample includes under 200,000 clones, roughly four fifths of them seen just once. About this clone: The antigen remains undetermined.

The clonotype originates from a woman in her thirties in good health and CMV-seropositive. The sequencing sample was made of PBMCs.

CDR3 sequence: CASRGTGLYYEQYF. CDR3 coding DNA: TGTGCCAGCAGGGGGACAGGGCTCTATTACGAGCAGTACTTC. The V and J genes are TRBV11-2 and TRBJ2-7; 9 bases line up with TRBD1. CDR1 and CDR2 from the germline V gene are SGHAT and FQNNGV. CDR3 length: 14 residues. The V gene end was trimmed by 6 bases and the J gene end by 4 bases; junction bases not matched to a gene: 7.